The 9 T cell receptor beta chains below were found in one sample sequenced in a study of cytomegalovirus exposure and HLA in healthy donors. A multiplex PCR was run with 60 Vbeta primers and 13 Jbeta primers. Measured with immunoSEQ multiplex PCR; TCRdb has only the in-frame clones, and not every one. The data show 35,000 to 40,000 clones, nearly 55% seen once. Material for sequencing was PBMCs. These receptors were taken from a woman between 40 and 50 years old in good health and CMV-seropositive.

The chain links TRBV5-1 to TRBJ2-3; tentatively, D is TRBD1 (5 bases). The CDR3 consists of 15 residues. The ends were cut back, 4 bases at V and 0 bases at J, with 12 bases in the middle. CDR1 and CDR2 (germline): SGHRS, YFSETQ. CDR3 residues: CASSTDSPSTDTQYF. CDR3 nucleotides: TGCGCCAGCAGCACCGACAGCCCTAGCACAGATACGCAGTATTTT.

The chain uses TRBV4-2 and TRBJ2-3, with TRBD2 matching 11 bases. Germline CDR1 is LGHNA and CDR2 is YNFKEQ. With 3 bases clipped from V and 5 bases from J, the junction kept 4 bases outside the gene matches. CDR3 size: 15 residues. The CDR3 spells CASSQASGGRDTQYF. The CDR3 DNA reads TGTGCCAGCAGCCAGGCTAGCGGGGGGAGAGATACGCAGTATTTT.

J is TRBJ2-1 and V is TRBV9; TRBD2 agrees at 9 bases. This CDR3 is 15 amino acids long. Germline CDR1 reads SGDLS; CDR2 reads YYNGEE. Losses at the gene ends were 0 bases for V and 12 bases for J; bases not matched to a gene: 10. The CDR3 DNA reads as TGTGCCAGCAGCGTAGGGTCCCCAGCGGGGGGCGGGCAGTTCTTC. Protein sequence: CASSVGSPAGGGQFF.

This chain links TRBV11-2 with TRBJ1-1; perhaps TRBD1 as D (6 bases). V was shortened by 1 base and J by 11 bases, with 17 bases between the two germline ends. The CDR3 sequence is 14 residues long. CDR1 SGHAT and CDR2 FQNNGV come from the germline V gene. This chain's CDR3 is CASSLAQGLPSAFF. The CDR3, as DNA: TGTGCCAGCAGCTTAGCGCAGGGGTTACCGTCGGCTTTCTTT.

The CDR3 bases are TGCGCCAGCAGCCAAACCCAAGAGTACCCCGCTAGCTATGAGCAGTTCTTC. It specifies CASSQTQEYPASYEQFF. The chain carries TRBV4-1 and TRBJ2-1; perhaps TRBD2 as D (5 bases). Germline values: CDR1 MGHRA, CDR2 YSYEKL. Trimming took off 2 bases at V and 8 bases at J, with 22 bases between the two ends. CDR3 length equals 17 residues.

This clone was counted between two and nine times. V is TRBV7-2 and J is TRBJ1-2; D is possibly TRBD1 (6 bases). Germline lookup yields CDR1 SGHTA and CDR2 FQGNSA. V shed 0 bases and J shed 2 bases, with 16 bases lying between them. CDR3 length equals 17 residues. CDR3 sequence reads: CASSLARAGRGNYGYTF. The CDR3 DNA is TGTGCCAGCAGCTTAGCCCGGGCAGGGAGGGGGAACTATGGCTACACCTTC.

This chain links TRBV30 with TRBJ1-1; the D is unclear. Germline loops: CDR1 GTSNPN, CDR2 SVGIG (reference sequence). CDR3 length: 13 amino acids. The germline V and J ends were trimmed by 2 bases and 0 bases, with 7 bases remaining between them. The CDR3 reads CAWSSQLNTEAFF. CDR3 nucleotide sequence: TGTGCCTGGAGTTCACAGCTGAACACTGAAGCTTTCTTT.

The gene calls are TRBV2 and TRBJ2-2, with D maybe TRBD2 (6 bases). Germline values: CDR1 SNHLY, CDR2 FYNNEI. The length of the CDR3 is 15 residues. Trimming pared 2 bases from V and 4 bases from J, leaving 11 bases between. The CDR3 sequence: CASSERWGGTGELFF. CDR3 nucleotides: TGTGCCAGCAGTGAACGATGGGGAGGCACCGGGGAGCTGTTTTTT.

This clone came up a few times. The V call is TRBV27, the J call TRBJ1-2; TRBD1 aligns across 9 bases. CDR3 length equals 14 residues. The V and J ends lost 6 bases and 4 bases, in that order; junction bases with no gene match: 6. Germline V gene sequence: CDR1 MNHEY, CDR2 SMNVEV (reference sequence). The CDR3, as DNA: TGTGCCAGCAGGCGTGGACAGGGGACCTATGGCTACACCTTC. The encoded protein is CASRRGQGTYGYTF.